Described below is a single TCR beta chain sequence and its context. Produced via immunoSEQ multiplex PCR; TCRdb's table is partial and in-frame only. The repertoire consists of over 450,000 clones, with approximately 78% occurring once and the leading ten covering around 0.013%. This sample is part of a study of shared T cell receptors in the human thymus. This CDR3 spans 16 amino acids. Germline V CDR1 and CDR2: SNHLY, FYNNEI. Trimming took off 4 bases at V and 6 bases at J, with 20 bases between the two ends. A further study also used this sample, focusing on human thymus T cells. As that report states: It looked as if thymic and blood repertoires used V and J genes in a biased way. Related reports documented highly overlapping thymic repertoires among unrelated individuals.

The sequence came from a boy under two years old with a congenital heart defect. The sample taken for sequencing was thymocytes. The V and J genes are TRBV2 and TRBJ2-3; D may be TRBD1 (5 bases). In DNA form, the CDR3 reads TGTGCCAGCAGTGGGGATCTGAAGGGGCCGCGCGATACGCAGTATTTT. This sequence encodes CASSGDLKGPRDTQYF.